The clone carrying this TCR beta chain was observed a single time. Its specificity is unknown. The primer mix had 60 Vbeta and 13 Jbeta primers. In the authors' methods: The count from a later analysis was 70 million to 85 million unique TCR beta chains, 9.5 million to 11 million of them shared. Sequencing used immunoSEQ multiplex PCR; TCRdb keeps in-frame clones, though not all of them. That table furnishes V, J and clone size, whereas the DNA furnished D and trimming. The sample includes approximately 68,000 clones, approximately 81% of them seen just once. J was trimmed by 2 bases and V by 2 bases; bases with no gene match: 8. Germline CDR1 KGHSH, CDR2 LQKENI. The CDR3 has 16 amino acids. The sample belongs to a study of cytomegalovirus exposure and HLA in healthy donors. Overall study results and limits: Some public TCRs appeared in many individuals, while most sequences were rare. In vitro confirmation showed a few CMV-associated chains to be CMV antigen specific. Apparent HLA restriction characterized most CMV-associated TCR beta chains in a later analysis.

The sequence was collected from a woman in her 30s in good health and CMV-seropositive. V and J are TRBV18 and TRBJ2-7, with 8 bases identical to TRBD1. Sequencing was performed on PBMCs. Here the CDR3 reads CASSPVAGGATYEQYF. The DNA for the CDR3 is TGTGCCAGCTCACCAGTAGCAGGGGGCGCAACCTACGAGCAGTACTTC.